One sample yielded the 17 T cell receptor beta chains listed below, sequenced in a study of blood T cell repertoires in COVID-19. The method was immunoSEQ multiplex PCR; TCRdb's version includes in-frame clones alone and lacks a portion of them. Of 200,000 to 250,000 clones listed, 70% to 90% are singletons. The material sequenced was peripheral blood. The receptor set was obtained from a man in his fifties or sixties who had recovered from COVID-19.

This clone was seen only a few times. DNA for the CDR3: TGTGCCAGCTCACCACAGCGGGAGGGGAGAGGGCAGTTCTTC. This gives the protein CASSPQREGRGQFF. The chain recombines TRBV18 with TRBJ2-1, with TRBD2 matching 10 bases. V shed 1 base and J 12 bases; nucleotides not matched to a gene: 6. Looked up from germline, CDR1 is KGHSH and CDR2 is LQKENI. The CDR3 runs to 14 residues.

The chain employs TRBV27 and TRBJ2-6, with 8 bases lining up with TRBD2. Germline assignment: CDR1 MNHEY and CDR2 SMNVEV (reference sequence). There are 17 residues in the CDR3. The J segment lost 0 bases and the V segment lost 4 bases, leaving 5 bases of the junction unmatched. This CDR3 is CASSSASGRSGANVLTF. The CDR3 region has the DNA TGTGCCAGCAGTTCCGCTAGCGGGCGCTCTGGGGCCAACGTCCTGACTTTC.

The gene calls are TRBV6-5 and TRBJ2-5; D might be TRBD2 (6 bases). The CDR3 totals 13 residues. Germline CDR1 reads MNHEY; CDR2 reads SVGAGI. Trimming took off 6 bases at V and 1 base at J, with 9 bases between the two ends. The CDR3 loop reads CASRRGGQETQYF. The DNA for the CDR3 is TGTGCCAGCAGGAGGGGAGGCCAAGAGACCCAGTACTTC.

The V call is TRBV20-1, the J call TRBJ2-3; D remains unclear. Deletions cut 3 bases from V and 0 bases from J, with 13 bases between. This CDR3 comprises 15 residues. Germline V gives CDR1 DFQATT, CDR2 SNEGSKA (reference sequence). The CDR3 DNA reads TGCAGTGCTAGTAAGGCGGCCTCAAGCACAGATACGCAGTATTTT. Residues: CSASKAASSTDTQYF.

The rearrangement uses TRBV27 and TRBJ2-7, with D perhaps TRBD2 (6 bases). The CDR3 is 15 residues long. V was shortened by 8 bases and J by 2 bases, with 19 bases between the two germline ends. Per germline, CDR1 MNHEY and CDR2 SMNVEV (reference sequence). CDR3 nucleotide sequence: TGTGCCAGCCAAAAGGCGGGGATCCGGCCCTACGAGCAGTACTTC. Its protein product is CASQKAGIRPYEQYF.

The CDR3 region has the DNA TGCAGTGCCCCCGGGGGAAACATTCAGTACTTC. Protein: CSAPGGNIQYF. V gene TRBV20-1 combines with J gene TRBJ2-4; tentatively, D is TRBD2 (6 bases). Looked up from germline, CDR1 is DFQATT and CDR2 is SNEGSKA (reference sequence). V shed 6 bases and J shed 6 bases, with 9 bases lying between them. The CDR3 spans 11 residues.

This rearrangement joins TRBV28 to TRBJ1-2; the match to TRBD1 covers 7 bases. CDR1 is MDHEN, CDR2 SYDVKM, per germline. CDR3 size: 12 residues. V dropped 6 bases and J dropped 8; count of bases not matched to a gene: 6. The DNA for the CDR3 is TGTGCCAGCAGCCTCAGGGGGGTGGGCTACACCTTC. Translation: CASSLRGVGYTF.

The CDR3 sequence: CASSPRGGVAYEQYF. The CDR3 DNA reads as TGTGCCAGCAGCCCTCGGGGAGGGGTCGCCTACGAGCAGTACTTC. The V gene is TRBV27, the J gene TRBJ2-7; TRBD2 matches at 7 bases. In germline, CDR1 is MNHEY, CDR2 SMNVEV (reference sequence). V shed 6 bases and J 2 bases; nucleotides not matched to a gene: 10. The CDR3 spans 15 residues.

The rearrangement uses TRBV25-1 and TRBJ2-7; tentative D call: TRBD1 (6 bases). Trimming pared 8 bases from V and 5 bases from J, leaving 19 bases between. Germline V gene sequence: CDR1 MGHDK, CDR2 SYGVNS. CDR3 length equals 14 residues. The CDR3 here is CASGRGPRRNEQYF. The CDR3 DNA reads TGTGCCAGCGGCAGGGGCCCTCGGAGGAACGAGCAGTACTTC.

The chain is built from TRBV27 and TRBJ2-3; D is possibly TRBD2 (7 bases). This CDR3 has 14 amino acids. Per germline, CDR1 MNHEY and CDR2 SMNVEV (reference sequence). The V and J ends lost 2 bases and 4 bases respectively, with 10 bases between them. The CDR3 bases are TGTGCCAGCAGTTTAGGGGGGGCTGCAGATACGCAGTATTTT. This gives the protein CASSLGGAADTQYF.

The genes are TRBV10-1 and TRBJ2-5; D is perhaps TRBD1 (5 bases). V was cut by 2 bases and J by 0 bases, with 10 bases left in between. This CDR3 is 15 amino acids long. CDR1 is WNHNN, CDR2 SYGVQD, per germline (reference sequence). The CDR3 region is CASSEGRVNQETQYF. As DNA, the CDR3 is TGCGCCAGCAGTGAGGGCAGGGTAAACCAAGAGACCCAGTACTTC.

The chain couples TRBV3-1 (or the pseudogene TRBV3-2) to TRBJ1-4; TRBD1 might be the D (5 bases). This CDR3 spans 17 amino acids. Germline CDR1 LGHDT, CDR2 YNNKEL (reference sequence). The ends were cut back, 1 base at V and 4 bases at J, with 16 bases in the middle. CDR3 DNA sequence: TGTGCCAGCAGCCAAGCGGGGGGGGGACTGCTTAATGAAAAACTGTTTTTT. Translation: CASSQAGGGLLNEKLFF.

CDR3 sequence: CASSSNPTLAGTGNEQFF. CDR3 coding DNA: TGTGCCAGCAGTTCCAACCCCACCCTAGCGGGAACTGGAAATGAGCAGTTCTTC. V is TRBV7-2 and J is TRBJ2-1, with TRBD2 matching over 9 bases. The CDR3 has 18 residues. V gave up 6 bases and J gave up 7 bases; unmatched junction bases: 19. Germline CDR1 reads SGHTA; CDR2 reads FQGNSA.

This sequence joins TRBV18 and TRBJ2-7; possible D gene TRBD2, 5 bases. The CDR3 runs 13 residues. Looked up from germline, CDR1 is KGHSH and CDR2 is LQKENI. Trimming removed 5 bases at V and 3 bases at J, with 11 bases between. DNA for the CDR3: TGTGCCAGCTCATCAGGACTTAACTACGAGCAGTACTTC. Translating gives CASSSGLNYEQYF.

This chain joins TRBV7-8 and TRBJ2-5, with a tentative D call TRBD2 (6 bases). V was clipped by 1 base and J by 5 bases, with 14 bases between them. The CDR3 contains 15 residues. CDR1 and CDR2 (germline): SGHVS, FQNEAQ. CDR3 residues: CASSLVVSGTETQYF. Written as DNA, the CDR3 is TGTGCCAGCAGCTTAGTTGTGTCAGGGACTGAGACCCAGTACTTC.

This clone was observed once. The chain combines TRBV4-1 with TRBJ1-6, with TRBD1 identical over 10 bases. Losses at the gene ends were 3 bases for V and 7 bases for J; bases not matched to a gene: 0. Germline V gene data show CDR1 as MGHRA and CDR2 as YSYEKL. The CDR3 extends over 14 amino acids. In nucleotides, the CDR3 is TGCGCCAGCAGCCAGACAGGGGGCAATTCACCCCTCCACTTT. The encoded protein is CASSQTGGNSPLHF.

The rearrangement links TRBV30 to TRBJ2-1, with D perhaps TRBD2 (5 bases). CDR1 is GTSNPN, CDR2 SVGIG, per germline (reference sequence). This CDR3 comprises 15 residues. Trimming cost V 2 bases and J 0 bases, with 11 bases left between them. CDR3 coding DNA: TGTGCCTGGAGTCCAGGTGGGAGCTCCTACAATGAGCAGTTCTTC. This sequence encodes CAWSPGGSSYNEQFF.